This T cell receptor beta chain originates from a study of long-term antiretroviral therapy in people with HIV. A remark on this clone: Its antigen is as yet unknown.

Points from the study as a whole: It was observed that HIV repertoires exhibited narrower CDR3 length ranges than controls. Relative to transplant donor controls, diversity remained lower despite increasing after ART.

Trimming took off 6 bases at V and 9 bases at J, with 12 bases between the two ends. The germline CDR1 and CDR2 sequences are SNHLY and FYNNEI. The CDR3 length is 11 residues. The immunoSEQ assay was v3.0, run at survey level. Assay: immunoSEQ multiplex PCR; the TCRdb copy retains only in-frame clones and omits some. Of 15,000 to 20,000 clones in the sample, more than 75% were seen once. The sequences come from unsorted PBMCs, collected 6.9 years after starting antiretroviral therapy. V gene TRBV2 combines with J gene TRBJ2-7; TRBD2 is a possible D gene (5 bases). The receptor was isolated from a man between 50 and 59 years old with HIV. As DNA, the CDR3 is TGTGCCAGCAGCCTGGGAGAGGCGCAGTACTTC. Translated, it gives CASSLGEAQYF.